This TCR beta chain came from a study of T cell clonality in common variable immunodeficiency. Findings of the study overall: Fewer TCRbeta clones were shared among CVID subjects than controls. CVID subjects showed higher TCRbeta clonality than healthy controls.

This clone was observed many times. Its specificity is not known. The read ends 3 residues early relative to the CDR3; the germline J gene fills the gap. This CDR3 comprises 16 residues. Germline CDR1 MDHEN, CDR2 SYDVKM. V shed 6 bases and J shed 0 bases, with 12 bases lying between them. Clones were sequenced by immunoSEQ multiplex PCR, and TCRdb holds only the in-frame ones, with some missing. This table holds about 60,000 clones with no singletons; the top ten claim about 1.7%. The chain has TRBV28 and TRBJ2-6; D call uncertain. This TCR was sampled from a person between 18 and 69 years old in good health. The specimen sequenced was peripheral blood mononuclear cells. The CDR3 protein is CASRARISSGANVLTF. CDR3 DNA, as far as it was read: TGTGCCAGCAGGGCCAGAATCTCCTCTGGGGCCAACGTC.